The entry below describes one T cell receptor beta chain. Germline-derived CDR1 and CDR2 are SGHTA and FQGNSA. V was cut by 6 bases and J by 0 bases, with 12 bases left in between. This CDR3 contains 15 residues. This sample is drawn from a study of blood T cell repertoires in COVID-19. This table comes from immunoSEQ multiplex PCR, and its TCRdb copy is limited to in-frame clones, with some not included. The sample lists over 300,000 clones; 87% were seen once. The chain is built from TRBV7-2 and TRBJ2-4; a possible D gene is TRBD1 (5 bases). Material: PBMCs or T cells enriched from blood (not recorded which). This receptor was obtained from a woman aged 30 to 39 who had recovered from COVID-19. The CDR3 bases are TGTGCCAGCAGTCTACAGGATCTAGCCAAAAACATTCAGTACTTC. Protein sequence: CASSLQDLAKNIQYF.